The subject of this entry is one TCR beta chain. Its antigen is not known. These data originate in a study of vaccination and CD4 T cells after COVID-19. The wider study: Post-COVID samples had a sampling time that fell a median around 100 days after diagnosis (range 35 to 161).

Treatment: roughly 11-day PBMC culture with coronavirus spike peptide pools or control peptides (ViraFEST assay). Sequence data for DNA of cultured CD4+ T cells were generated by the Oncomine TCR Beta short-read assay. In this case, cultured CD4+ T cells provided the extracted genomic DNA. Via MiXCR, TCRdb re-called the PCR reads, giving one row per CDR3 protein. This sample has 20,000 to 30,000 distinct CDR3 sequences, with roughly 40% found just once. Trimming removed 0 bases from V and 0 bases from J; junction bases left unmatched: 1. In germline, CDR1 is SGHVS, CDR2 FNYEAQ. This CDR3 is 16 amino acids long.

V gene TRBV7-6 combines with J gene TRBJ1-4, with 7 bases matching TRBD1. Input material: CD4+ T cells from blood, cultured in vitro. The sequence was obtained from a human donor who had recovered from COVID-19. The CDR3 here is CASSLAGTATNEKLFF. The CDR3 nucleotides read TGTGCCAGCAGCTTAGCCGGGACAGCAACTAATGAAAAACTGTTTTTT.